The 19 T cell receptor beta chains below come from one sample, sequenced in a study of technical replicates of blood from a handful of donors. Clones were sequenced by immunoSEQ multiplex PCR, and TCRdb holds only the in-frame ones, with some missing. Of over 70,000 clones listed, over 90% are singletons. The sample consisted of T cells isolated from PBMCs. The receptors stem from a human donor in good health.

Here the CDR3 reads CASMGQGAPFSEQYF. The CDR3 DNA reads as TGTGCCAGCATGGGGCAGGGGGCGCCTTTTAGCGAGCAGTACTTC. The J gene is TRBJ2-7, the V gene TRBV2, with TRBD1 matching over 8 bases. V shed 7 bases, J shed 6 bases, and the junction held 14 bases outside the gene matches. CDR3 size: 15 residues. Germline CDR1 and CDR2: SNHLY and FYNNEI.

This clone was observed a single time. The gene calls are TRBV27 and TRBJ2-1; TRBD1 matches at 10 bases. This CDR3 spans 15 amino acids. V shed 3 bases, J shed 5 bases, and the junction held 4 bases outside the gene matches. Germline assignment: CDR1 MNHEY and CDR2 SMNVEV (reference sequence). The CDR3 coding sequence is TGTGCCAGCAGTTTCCGGACAGGGGGGGACAATGAGCAGTTCTTC. Protein: CASSFRTGGDNEQFF.

The J gene is TRBJ2-2, the V gene TRBV18; no clear D gene. Germline V CDR1 and CDR2: KGHSH, LQKENI. The CDR3 covers 13 residues. The V and J ends lost 3 bases and 4 bases respectively, with 6 bases between them. The CDR3 DNA sequence: TGTGCCAGCTCACCGGGCGTCACCGGGGAGCTGTTTTTT. Translation gives CASSPGVTGELFF.

The CDR3 coding sequence is TGTGCCAGCAGTTACCAATTTGGACAGGCTCGGGGAGCTTTCTTT. Residues: CASSYQFGQARGAFF. The rearrangement links TRBV6-5 to TRBJ1-1; 7 bases align to TRBD1. The germline gives CDR1 MNHEY, CDR2 SVGAGI. Losses at the gene ends were 2 bases for V and 10 bases for J; bases not matched to a gene: 13. CDR3 length equals 15 residues.

The chain has TRBV9 and TRBJ2-6, with unresolved D. The germline V gene encodes CDR1 SGDLS and CDR2 YYNGEE. The CDR3 is 15 residues long. Trimming removed 0 bases at V and 3 bases at J, with 7 bases between. The CDR3 here is CASSVDPGGANVLTF. DNA of the CDR3: TGTGCCAGCAGCGTAGATCCGGGTGGGGCCAACGTCCTGACTTTC.

The chain has TRBV2 and TRBJ2-7; D is unclear. The CDR3 is 10 residues long. Per the germline V gene, CDR1 is SNHLY and CDR2 is FYNNEI. The V and J ends lost 6 bases and 4 bases respectively, with 4 bases between them. This CDR3 is CASSKYEQYF. The CDR3 DNA sequence: TGTGCCAGCAGCAAATACGAGCAGTACTTC.

The V gene is TRBV7-9, the J gene TRBJ2-7, with 7 nucleotides matching TRBD1. The CDR3 covers 16 residues. J was trimmed by 0 bases and V by 7 bases; bases with no gene match: 12. Per the germline V gene, CDR1 is SEHNR and CDR2 is FQNEAQ (reference sequence). In DNA form, the CDR3 reads TGTGCCAGCACCATAGCAGGGGGTGTTAGCTCCTACGAGCAGTACTTC. Protein: CASTIAGGVSSYEQYF.

This clone appeared a single time. The V and J genes are TRBV19 and TRBJ2-3, with no clear D. The CDR3 loop spans 14 amino acids. The V end was cut by 5 bases, the J end by 2 bases, with 11 bases between. Looked up from germline, CDR1 is LNHDA and CDR2 is SQIVND (reference sequence). CDR3 sequence (DNA): TGTGCCAGTAGTTTCCTATCCTACACAGATACGCAGTATTTT. Translation: CASSFLSYTDTQYF.

This chain joins TRBV5-4 and TRBJ2-6; 7 bases fit TRBD2. Trimming removed 7 bases from V and 4 bases from J; junction bases left unmatched: 2. Germline V gene lookup returns CDR1 SGHNT and CDR2 YYREEE (reference sequence). The CDR3 spans 13 residues. In nucleotides, the CDR3 is TGTGCCAGCTCGGGACTAGGGGCCAACGTCCTGACTTTC. Encoded protein: CASSGLGANVLTF.

V usage is TRBV2 and J usage is TRBJ1-3; possible D gene TRBD1, 6 bases. CDR3 size: 15 residues. V dropped 2 bases and J dropped 7 bases, with 15 bases sitting between them. In germline, CDR1 is SNHLY, CDR2 FYNNEI. Written as DNA, the CDR3 is TGTGCCAGCAGTGAAAGGACAGCTTTATTGAACACCATATATTTT. This sequence encodes CASSERTALLNTIYF.

The rearrangement uses TRBV19 and TRBJ2-6; no definite D call. Germline V CDR1 and CDR2: LNHDA, SQIVND (reference sequence). This CDR3 contains 14 residues. V lost 3 bases, J lost 0 bases, and 3 bases lay in between. The CDR3 nucleotides read TGTGCCAGTAGTATGTACTCTGGGGCCAACGTCCTGACTTTC. Its translation is CASSMYSGANVLTF.

This chain joins TRBV5-1 and TRBJ2-7; 8 nucleotides line up with TRBD1. Germline lookup yields CDR1 SGHRS and CDR2 YFSETQ. This CDR3 contains 15 residues. With 0 bases clipped from V and 5 bases from J, the junction kept 7 bases outside the gene matches. The CDR3 sequence: CASSLETGVGHEQYF. In DNA, the CDR3 is TGCGCCAGCAGCTTGGAGACAGGGGTAGGCCACGAGCAGTACTTC. The full variable domain, its missing parts supplied by reference TRBV5-1 and TRBJ2-7, is KAGVTQTPRYLIKTRGQQVTLSCSPISGHRSVSWYQQTPGQGLQFLFEYFSETQRNKGNFPGRFSGRQFSNSRSEMNVSTLELGDSALYLCASSLETGVGHEQYFGPGTRLTVT.

This chain links TRBV27 with TRBJ1-5; D is perhaps TRBD1 (6 bases). Trimming removed 10 bases at V and 7 bases at J, with 17 bases between. CDR1 is MNHEY, CDR2 SMNVEV, per germline (reference sequence). This CDR3 comprises 13 residues. CDR3 in amino acids: CATGVQGNQPQHF. CDR3 coding DNA: TGTGCCACAGGGGTACAGGGAAACCAGCCCCAGCATTTT.

The V and J genes are TRBV5-4 and TRBJ2-7, with 10 bases aligning to TRBD1. The CDR3 has 15 residues. J lost 2 bases, V lost 3 bases, and 5 bases had no gene match. Germline V gene lookup returns CDR1 SGHNT and CDR2 YYREEE (reference sequence). In DNA form, the CDR3 reads TGTGCCAGCAGCTCCCGGGACAGGGGTCCCTACGAGCAGTACTTC. Its protein is CASSSRDRGPYEQYF.

The V call is TRBV4-1, the J call TRBJ2-5; 9 nucleotides match TRBD2. The CDR3 runs 15 residues. J gave up 6 bases and V 1 base, and 6 bases lay outside the gene matches. Germline V gene data show CDR1 as MGHRA and CDR2 as YSYEKL. The CDR3 here is CASSQVGGGGKTQYF. The CDR3 DNA reads TGCGCCAGCAGCCAAGTAGGCGGGGGGGGGAAGACCCAGTACTTC.

The chain has TRBV7-9 and TRBJ2-3; D might be TRBD1 (5 bases). This CDR3 is 13 amino acids long. The germline CDR1 and CDR2 sequences are SEHNR and FQNEAQ (reference sequence). Trimming left V 5 bases short and J 6 bases short, with 12 bases between. The chain's CDR3 is CASSPTGEDTQYF. DNA of the CDR3: TGTGCCAGCAGCCCAACAGGAGAGGATACGCAGTATTTT.

The J gene is TRBJ1-1, the V gene TRBV11-3, with D possibly matching TRBD1 (5 bases). The CDR3 totals 14 residues. Germline V lookup: CDR1 SGHNT, CDR2 YENEEA. V lost 2 bases and J 0 bases, leaving 7 bases between the germline ends. Written as DNA, the CDR3 is TGTGCCAGCAGCTTAAGACAGATGAACACTGAAGCTTTCTTT. It encodes CASSLRQMNTEAFF. Complete variable domain (other parts from reference TRBV11-3 and TRBJ1-1): EAGVVQSPRYKIIEKKQPVAFWCNPISGHNTLYWYLQNLGQGPELLIRYENEEAVDDSQLPKDRFSAERLKGVDSTLKIQPAELGDSAVYLCASSLRQMNTEAFFGQGTRLTVV.

J is TRBJ1-1 and V is TRBV7-9; possible D gene TRBD1, 6 bases. The V gene lost 5 bases and the J gene lost 10 bases, with 29 bases spanning the gap. Germline loops: CDR1 SEHNR, CDR2 FQNEAQ (reference sequence). CDR3 length: 17 residues. The CDR3 spells CASSLSWGGRSLGGAFF. For the CDR3, the DNA is TGTGCCAGCAGCCTATCCTGGGGGGGCAGATCACTGGGAGGAGCTTTCTTT.

This chain links TRBV10-1 with TRBJ2-5; possibly TRBD1 for D (5 bases). The CDR3 extends over 13 amino acids. The V end was cut by 5 bases, the J end by 4 bases, with 11 bases between. The germline CDR1 and CDR2 sequences are WNHNN and SYGVQD (reference sequence). The CDR3 spells CASSRTFVETQYF. Here the CDR3 DNA reads TGCGCCAGCAGTAGGACATTTGTAGAGACCCAGTACTTC.